This TCR beta chain was recorded in a study of T-cell reconstitution after alpha-beta-depleted transplantation in children. This clonotype was observed a few times. Using unique molecular identifiers, the investigators prepared the TCRbeta library. TCRdb reprocessed the PCR reads via MiXCR and lists one record per CDR3 protein. The sample lists around 410,000 distinct CDR3 sequences; 11% were seen once. The CDR3 is made up of 17 amino acids. V lost 5 bases, J lost 0 bases, and 18 bases lay in between. Sequenced here: PBMCs from the stem cell graft donor, sampled from the stem cell graft. This TCR came from a human donor who donated a stem cell graft to a child with acute myeloid leukemia. J is TRBJ2-3 and V is TRBV12-3 or TRBV12-4; TRBD2 might be the D (7 bases). The CDR3 sequence is CASSPRGALQSTDTQYF. CDR3 bases: TGTGCCAGCAGTCCCCGGGGGGCCCTACAGAGCACAGATACGCAGTATTTT.